The clone carrying this TCR beta chain was detected a few times. Its target is unknown. This CDR3 spans 14 amino acids. V lost 8 bases and J 1 base, leaving 11 bases between the germline ends. The germline gives CDR1 MNHEY, CDR2 SVGAGI. The source of the sample is a study of blood T cells in healthy people across ages. Caucasian, healthy and from Russia, the donors were aged between 6 and 90. Broader study findings: Both naive CD4+ cell counts and diversity were greater in long-lived donors than in aged donors.

Sample-barcoded 5' priming and a J-beta primer mix drove a second PCR of about 6 to 12 cycles. TCRdb re-analysed the 5' RACE reads in MiXCR, keeping a single row per CDR3 protein. There are 700,000 or so distinct CDR3 sequences in the sample; 22% occur only once, and around a fifth lies in the top ten. Sequenced material: blood. The clonotype originates from a man between 65 and 85 years old in good health. The J gene is TRBJ2-2, the V gene TRBV6-5; TRBD1 might be the D (5 bases). The CDR3 DNA sequence: TGTGCCAGCGGGGCAGGGTTGAACACCGGGGAGCTGTTTTTT. Its protein is CASGAGLNTGELFF.